This entry lists 29 T cell receptor delta chains sequenced from one sample in a study of γδ T cells in repeated Plasmodium falciparum infection. TCRdb called clones anew from the multiplex PCR reads with CATT. The table has 75,000 to 95,000 delta-chain clones, roughly 0.98% seen once. Flow sorting of PBMC yielded separate Vgamma9/Vdelta2+ and Vdelta2-negative gammadelta T cell populations for bulk repertoire analysis. Sequencing used gamma-delta T cells from blood. These receptors all come from a pool of human donors (malaria-infected and uninfected, not separated).

This clone was observed many times. J is TRDJ1 and V is TRDV2, with TRDD3 matching 7 bases. CDR1 and CDR2 (germline): GEAIGNYY, EKD. The CDR3 has 15 residues. Germline trimming cut 0 bases from V and 0 bases from J; bases unmatched to any gene: 3. In DNA form, the CDR3 reads TGTGCCTGTGACACCCTGGGGGGGTACACCGATAAACTCATCTTT. Protein product: CACDTLGGYTDKLIF.

This clone has only a few counts. A far larger clone differs by one base, so this is likely a read error. This specimen includes other DNA sequences encoding the same CDR3. The chain uses TRDV1 and TRDJ1, with D tentatively TRDD3 (6 bases). Here the J gene was assigned by germline matching of the DNA, as TCRdb has none. The CDR3 contains 19 residues. CDR1 is TSWWSYY and CDR2 is QGS in the germline V gene. The CDR3 DNA reads TGTGCTCTCGGGGATCCGGGACCCCCACACCCCCTTTGCACCGATAAACTCATCTTT. Translation: CALGDPGPPHPLCTDKLIF.

By share, this clone ranks as medium-sized. Within the sample, other DNA sequences also encode this same CDR3. The J gene is TRDJ1, the V gene TRDV1; the match to TRDD3 covers 10 bases. Germline CDR1 and CDR2: TSWWSYY and QGS. With V trimmed by 7 bases and J by 0 bases, 20 bases remained unmatched. The CDR3 has 20 residues. The CDR3 spells CALVNLHRTGGWDNTDKLIF. As DNA, the CDR3 is TGTGCTCTTGTTAACCTTCACCGTACTGGGGGATGGGATAACACCGATAAACTCATCTTT.

Ten or more counts support this clone. The rearrangement uses TRDV1 and TRDJ1; D is ambiguous. The CDR3 runs 16 residues. CDR1 and CDR2 (germline): TSWWSYY, QGS. V lost 0 bases and J lost 4, with 15 bases in between. The CDR3 DNA is TGTGCTCTTGGGGAACTGGCCACCGGGGTTGTCGATAAACTCATCTTT. Protein product: CALGELATGVVDKLIF.

This clone appeared a few times. TCRdb's protein for this DNA is that of a much larger clone and differs from the translation at residue 12, likely a read error; the protein shown is the DNA translation. The genes are TRDV1 and TRDJ1; 13 bases map to TRDD3. The J gene, absent from TCRdb, was called here by matching the DNA to germline. Unmatched junction bases numbered 11, after V lost 4 bases and J lost 0 bases. Germline CDR1 is TSWWSYY and CDR2 is QGS. This CDR3 is built from 19 residues. In DNA form, the CDR3 reads TGTGCTCTTGGGGTCCCGTACTGGGGGATACGGTTGTACACCGATAAACTCATCTTT. Translating it yields CALGVPYWGIRLYTDKLIF.

This clone is labeled as medium-sized. The identical CDR3 is also encoded by other nucleotide sequences in the sample. The chain couples TRDV1 to TRDJ1; D may match TRDD2 or TRDD3 (7 bases each). Germline CDR1 TSWWSYY, CDR2 QGS. The CDR3 consists of 20 residues. Trimming left V 3 bases short and J 0 bases short, with 26 bases between. This CDR3 reads CALGDNFLVGWGTHTDKLIF. The DNA for the CDR3 is TGTGCTCTTGGGGACAACTTCCTAGTTGGGTGGGGGACCCACACCGATAAACTCATCTTT.

This clone was recorded a few times. A read error likely explains why the TCRdb protein, taken from a much larger clone, differs from this DNA's translation at residue 10; the protein shown is translated from the DNA. The V call is TRDV1, the J call TRDJ1; 13 nucleotides align to TRDD3. The J gene was not available in TCRdb and was assigned here by matching the DNA to germline segments. The CDR3 covers 22 residues. The junction had 25 bases not matched to a gene; V was cut back by 7 bases and J by 2 bases. Germline CDR1 is TSWWSYY and CDR2 is QGS. The CDR3 bases are TGTGCTCTTGCCGCCCCTTTCCTACGTCGGCCCGTACTGGGGGATACGACCGATAAACTCATCTTT. Protein: CALAAPFLRRPVLGDTTDKLIF.

This clone has more than one count but fewer than ten. TCRdb shows a much larger clone's protein in place of this DNA's translation, and the two differ at residue 12, likely through a read error; the protein shown is translated from the DNA. The chain uses TRAV38-2/DV8 and TRDJ1; 7 nucleotides agree with TRDD3. As TCRdb names no J gene, one was assigned here on the basis of a DNA match to germline. In germline, CDR1 is TSESDYY, CDR2 QEAYKQQN. Germline trimming cut 1 base from V and 1 base from J; bases unmatched to any gene: 31. CDR3 length equals 24 residues. CDR3 sequence reads: CAYRSTPRLRGPPGGRPFTDKLIF. The CDR3 DNA sequence: TGTGCTTATAGGAGCACCCCGCGGCTACGTGGCCCCCCTGGGGGCCGGCCTTTCACCGATAAACTCATCTTT.

This clone showed up just a few times. This sequence is one base from a far larger clone and is likely a read error. This CDR3 is also generated by other DNA sequences in the sample. The chain uses TRDV2 and TRDJ1, with 7 bases identical to TRDD3. This CDR3 has 18 residues. CDR1 is GEAIGNYY and CDR2 is EKD in the germline V gene. CDR3 DNA sequence: TGTGCCTGCGACACGATTGGGGGAGTCAAAAAAGAAATCGATAAACTCATCTTT. It yields the protein CACDTIGGVKKEIDKLIF.

This clone was found a few times. A single base is all that separates this from a far larger clone, so a read error is likely. The sample holds other DNA sequences that translate to the same CDR3. V is TRDV1 and J is TRDJ1; a weak D match, TRDD2 (6 bases). Germline V CDR1 and CDR2: TSWWSYY, QGS. This CDR3 has 19 amino acids. With 2 bases removed from V and 4 bases from J, the gap between germline ends came to 26 bases. CDR3 sequence: CALGEGYSYLYPQRDKLIF. Here the CDR3 DNA reads TGTGCTCTTGGGGAAGGCTACTCCTACCTTTACCCGCAACGCGATAAACTCATCTTT.

The table lists this clone with a few counts. TCRdb's protein for this DNA is that of a much larger clone and differs from the translation at residue 13, likely a read error; the protein shown is the DNA translation. The sample carries other DNA sequences with the same CDR3. The V and J genes are TRDV1 and TRDJ1, with D possibly being TRDD2 or TRDD3 (8 bases each). The J gene was not available in TCRdb and was assigned here by matching the DNA to germline segments. The CDR3 is 22 residues long. Germline CDR1 and CDR2: TSWWSYY and QGS. Trimming removed 1 base from V and 0 bases from J, with 30 bases in between. The CDR3 sequence is CALGEPSYGLLGGICYTDKLIF. DNA of the CDR3: TGTGCTCTTGGGGAACCTTCCTACGGTCTACTGGGGGGTATTTGCTACACCGATAAACTCATCTTT.

With regard to this clone: A far larger clone is one base from this, pointing to a likely read error. The sample contains more than one DNA sequence encoding this CDR3. The chain couples TRDV1 to TRDJ1, with 13 positions matching TRDD3. The J gene, missing from TCRdb, was assigned here through DNA to germline matching. This CDR3 is 19 amino acids long. From germline, CDR1 is TSWWSYY and CDR2 QGS. CDR3 nucleotide sequence: TGTGCTCTCGGGGATCCGTGGTCGGGTACTGGGGGATACGGCGTAAAACTCATCTTT. The encoded protein is CALGDPWSGTGGYGVKLIF.

There are a few counts of this clone. A far larger clone is a single base away, which makes a read error likely. Other DNA sequences in the same sample also yield this CDR3. The chain employs TRDV1 and TRDJ1, with TRDD3 as a possible D gene (5 bases). TCRdb offers no J gene call, so here the DNA was matched to germline to obtain one. The length of the CDR3 is 16 residues. The germline V gene has CDR1 TSWWSYY and CDR2 QGS. The CDR3 sequence is CALGERARSYADKLIF. The CDR3, as DNA: TGTGCTCTTGGAGAACGGGCCCGCTCATACGCCGATAAACTCATCTTT.

Note on this clone: A read error likely explains this, since a far larger clone differs by one base. Other DNA sequences of this sample code for an identical CDR3. The chain links TRDV2 to TRDJ1, with TRDD3 matching 10 bases. With V trimmed by 1 base and J by 4 bases, 8 bases remained unmatched. Germline V gives CDR1 GEAIGNYY, CDR2 EKD. The CDR3 extends over 16 amino acids. The CDR3 spells CACDTSRGIRDDKLIF. CDR3 in DNA: TGTGCCTGTGACACAAGTCGGGGGATACGCGACGATAAACTCATCTTT.

In the case of this clone: Only one base separates this from a far larger clonotype, so it likely reflects a read error. V usage is TRDV1 and J usage is TRDJ1; TRDD3 matches at 7 bases. The J gene, missing from TCRdb, was assigned here through DNA to germline matching. CDR3 size: 20 residues. The junction had 21 bases not matched to a gene; V was cut back by 3 bases and J by 2 bases. Per germline, CDR1 TSWWSYY and CDR2 QGS. The CDR3 region is CALGEEGISSRGIMTDKLIF. In nucleotides, the CDR3 is TGTGCTCTTGGGGAGGAGGGAATCTCCAGCAGGGGGATTATGACCGATAAACTCATCTTT.

As to this clone: For this DNA, TCRdb reports the protein of a much larger clone, which diverges at residue 9, most likely from a read error; the protein presented here is translated directly from the DNA. This chain joins TRDV2 and TRDJ1; D possibly corresponds to TRDD3 (5 bases). TCRdb lists no J gene, so it was determined here by aligning the DNA to germline. The germline V and J ends were trimmed by 3 bases and 0 bases, with 22 bases remaining between them. The CDR3 has 18 residues. Germline V CDR1 and CDR2: GEAIGNYY, EKD. The CDR3 nucleotides are TGTGCCTGTGACTCCTTGTATTCCGGAGGGATTTACACCGATAAACTCATCTTT. This sequence encodes CACDSLYSGGIYTDKLIF.

This clone was observed a few times. TCRdb assigns this DNA the protein of a much larger clone, which departs from its translation at residue 3; this likely reflects a read error, and the protein shown comes from translating the DNA. The rearrangement links TRDV2 to TRDJ2; 7 positions agree with TRDD2. TCRdb records no J gene; here it was assigned by comparing the DNA to germline. In germline, CDR1 is GEAIGNYY, CDR2 EKD. This CDR3 is 20 amino acids long. The CDR3 here is CARDTVGSLPSLAETAQLFF. Here the CDR3 DNA reads TGTGCCCGTGACACCGTCGGATCCCTGCCTTCCTTAGCTGAGACAGCACAACTCTTCTTT.

This clone was detected a few times. TCRdb pairs this DNA with a much larger clone's protein that differs at residue 14, likely a read error; the protein shown was translated from the DNA. The CDR3 is CACDTVLGDTSVTNKLIF. The DNA of the CDR3 is TGTGCCTGTGACACAGTACTGGGGGATACGTCCGTCACCAATAAACTCATCTTT. J is TRDJ1 and V is TRDV2; 13 bases line up with TRDD3. The J gene is absent in TCRdb and was assigned here via DNA matching to germline. The CDR3 runs 18 residues. Germline loops: CDR1 GEAIGNYY, CDR2 EKD.

In its sample, this clone was seen many times. TCRdb shows a much larger clone's protein in place of this DNA's translation, and the two differ at residue 10, likely through a read error; the protein shown is translated from the DNA. This chain connects TRDV2 to TRDJ1; D is tentatively TRDD2 or TRDD3 (6 bases each). TCRdb supplies no J gene; here it was assigned by aligning the nucleotide sequence to germline. Trimming left V 3 bases short and J 0 bases short, with 25 bases between. In germline, CDR1 is GEAIGNYY, CDR2 EKD. The CDR3 length is 19 residues. CDR3 region: CACDLGLPEPGIYTDKLIF. CDR3 DNA: TGTGCCTGTGACCTTGGCCTTCCCGAACCGGGGATCTACACCGATAAACTCATCTTT.

Remarks on this clone: Given a much more abundant clone one base away, this may be a read error. This sample includes further DNA sequences coding for the same CDR3. The J gene is TRDJ1, the V gene TRDV2; the match to TRDD3 covers 12 bases. Germline CDR1 is GEAIGNYY and CDR2 is EKD. V gave up 6 bases and J gave up 5 bases; unmatched junction bases: 12. There are 16 residues in the CDR3. The CDR3 reads CACWGLGDTRTDKLIF. The DNA of the CDR3 is TGTGCCTGTTGGGGACTGGGGGATACTAGGACAGATAAACTCATCTTT.

Comment on this clone: The protein recorded in TCRdb matches a much larger clone and deviates from this DNA's translation at residue 5, suggesting a read error; the protein here is obtained by translating the DNA. The chain is built from TRDV1 and TRDJ1; 7 bases match TRDD2. Germline lookup yields CDR1 TSWWSYY and CDR2 QGS. The length of the CDR3 is 19 residues. V lost 4 bases and J lost 3; bases outside the gene matches: 20. The CDR3 is CALGVACLPYPRGADKLIF. The CDR3 region has the DNA TGTGCTCTTGGGGTAGCCTGCCTTCCTTACCCTCGGGGGGCCGATAAACTCATCTTT.

This clone was recorded many times. This CDR3 is CALGGRRTGQPRLTDKLIF. The CDR3 DNA is TGTGCTCTTGGGGGCCGGAGAACTGGGCAACCTAGGCTCACCGATAAACTCATCTTT. The V and J genes are TRDV1 and TRDJ1; a possible D gene is TRDD3 (6 bases). CDR1 and CDR2 from the germline V gene are TSWWSYY and QGS. Trimming took 4 bases from V and 1 from J, leaving 25 bases between them. The CDR3 runs 19 residues.

A word on this clone: Given a far larger clone just one base away, this is likely a sequencing read error. Other nucleotide sequences in the sample specify the same CDR3. The chain couples TRDV1 to TRDJ1; 9 nucleotides match TRDD3. As TCRdb names no J gene, one was assigned here on the basis of a DNA match to germline. The CDR3 is made up of 18 amino acids. From germline, CDR1 is TSWWSYY and CDR2 QGS. With 4 bases clipped from V and 1 base from J, the junction kept 13 bases outside the gene matches. Here the CDR3 reads CALGGYEMGDKGTDKLIF. The CDR3 DNA reads as TGTGCTCTTGGGGGATACGAAATGGGGGATAAGGGCACCGATAAACTCATCTTT.

This clone turned up a few times. TCRdb assigns this DNA the protein of a much larger clone, which departs from its translation at residue 9; this likely reflects a read error, and the protein shown comes from translating the DNA. The V and J genes are TRDV1 and TRDJ2; no reliable D call. The CDR3 is 19 residues long. V lost 4 bases and J 3 bases, leaving 24 bases between the germline ends. Germline CDR1 and CDR2: TSWWSYY and QGS. CDR3 nucleotide sequence: TGTGCTCTTGGGGGGCTACGAGCCTGCACCCTAACCCTGACAGCACAACTCTTCTTT. Encoded protein: CALGGLRACTLTLTAQLFF.

A word on this clone: For this DNA, TCRdb reports the protein of a much larger clone, which diverges at residue 18, most likely from a read error; the protein presented here is translated directly from the DNA. In DNA, the CDR3 is TGTGCTCTTGGGGACCGAAGAGGTCCTGTACACCGGTACTGGGGGATACAGCACACCGATAAACTCATCTTT. This gives the protein CALGDRRGPVHRYWGIQHTDKLIF. This sequence joins TRDV1 and TRDJ1, with 12 positions matching TRDD3. Germline V gives CDR1 TSWWSYY, CDR2 QGS. The CDR3 covers 24 residues. Losses at the gene ends were 3 bases for V and 0 bases for J; bases not matched to a gene: 26.

Details on this clone: This is likely an artifact of a read error, given a far larger clone one base away. Other DNA sequences in the sample encode the same CDR3. The chain employs TRDV1 and TRDJ1; D is possibly TRDD3 (6 bases). Since TCRdb gives no J gene, matching the DNA to germline was used here to assign it. The CDR3 has 18 amino acids. Germline-derived CDR1 and CDR2 are TSWWSYY and QGS. V was cut by 4 bases and J by 7 bases, with 28 bases left in between. In DNA form, the CDR3 reads TGTGCTCTTGGGGTCTATAAACCGGTGGGTAGTGATACGCGTAAACTCATCTTT. Amino acids: CALGVYKPVGSDTRKLIF.

Of note for this clone: TCRdb's protein for this DNA is that of a much larger clone and differs from the translation at residue 17, likely a read error; the protein shown is the DNA translation. The genes are TRDV2 and TRDJ1; D might be TRDD3 (6 bases). Germline-derived CDR1 and CDR2 are GEAIGNYY and EKD. The CDR3 has 20 residues. CDR3 protein: CACDTNLQGCQGDRTDELIF. The CDR3 DNA sequence: TGTGCCTGTGACACCAACCTACAAGGATGCCAAGGGGATCGGACCGATGAACTCATCTTT.

This clone was detected only a few times. A far larger clone is one base from this, pointing to a likely read error. Other DNA sequences of this sample code for an identical CDR3. The chain links TRDV2 to TRDJ1; 12 positions agree with TRDD3. TCRdb does not report a J gene; here it was assigned by matching the DNA to germline references. The CDR3 covers 19 residues. CDR1 is GEAIGNYY, CDR2 EKD, per germline. V lost 0 bases and J lost 2; bases outside the gene matches: 12. The CDR3, as DNA: TGTGCCTGTGACACCACTCCCGTACTGGGGGATACTGCAACCGATAAACTCATCTTT. Translated: CACDTTPVLGDTATDKLIF.

As concerns this clone: This DNA translates differently at residue 13 from the TCRdb protein, which is that of a much larger clone; a read error is likely, and the protein shown is the DNA's own translation. V is TRDV2 and J is TRDJ1; D is possibly TRDD3 (5 bases). V was trimmed by 0 bases and J by 10 bases, leaving 23 bases between them. Germline CDR1 and CDR2: GEAIGNYY and EKD. The CDR3 is 16 amino acids. The CDR3 region is CACDTVDGGRADRLIF. As DNA, the CDR3 is TGTGCCTGTGACACCGTCGACGGGGGTAGGGCGGACAGACTCATCTTT.